This T cell receptor beta chain emerged from a study of Graves' ophthalmopathy and Graves' hyperthyroidism. RNA transcripts were the source from which TCR beta CDR3 regions were amplified. The first round was an RT-PCR with HTBI primers, and the second round was a multiplex PCR. Each CDR3 protein is one row after TCRdb ran MiXCR on the multiplex PCR reads. The sample includes 400,000 to 450,000 distinct CDR3 sequences, around a fifth of them seen just once. V dropped 4 bases and J dropped 5 bases, with 17 bases sitting between them. The CDR3 extends over 15 amino acids. Germline V gene sequence: CDR1 MNHEY, CDR2 SVGAGI.

Sequencing used peripheral blood. The sequence was obtained from a woman between 18 and 30 years old with stable Graves' hyperthyroidism. The rearrangement uses TRBV6-5 and TRBJ1-2; D perhaps matches TRBD1 (6 bases). The CDR3 DNA reads as TGTGCCAGCAGTTCTGGCCATCGACAGGAGTATGGCTACACCTTC. Protein sequence: CASSSGHRQEYGYTF.